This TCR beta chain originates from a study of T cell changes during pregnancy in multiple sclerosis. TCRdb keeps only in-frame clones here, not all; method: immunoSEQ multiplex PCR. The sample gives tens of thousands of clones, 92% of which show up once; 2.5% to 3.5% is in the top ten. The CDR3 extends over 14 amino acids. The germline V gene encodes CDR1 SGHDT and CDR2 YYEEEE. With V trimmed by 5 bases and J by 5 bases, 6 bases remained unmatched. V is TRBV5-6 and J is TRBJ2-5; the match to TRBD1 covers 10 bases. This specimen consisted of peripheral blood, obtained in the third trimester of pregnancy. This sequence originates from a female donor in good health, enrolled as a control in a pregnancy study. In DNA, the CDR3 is TGTGCCAGCAGGGCGACAGGGGGCGGGGAGACCCAGTACTTC. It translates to CASRATGGGETQYF.